The clone carrying this T cell receptor beta chain was seen more than once but under ten times. Its antigen is undetermined. CDR3 length: 14 amino acids. The germline V gene has CDR1 SQVTM and CDR2 ANQGSEA. Trimming took 1 base from V and 5 from J, leaving 14 bases between them. This sample stems from a study of shared clonotypes between healthy human individuals. Study as a whole: For every donor, three CD4 naive, three CD4 memory, two CD8 naive and one CD8 memory plates were used.

Produced via immunoSEQ multiplex PCR; TCRdb's table is partial and in-frame only. Counted here are roughly 2.2 million clones, approximately 93% occurring once; the ten biggest clones make up roughly 0.36%. Points from the study as a whole: Relative to clonotypes present in all four donors, those not shared had lower generation probabilities. The small donor group covered limited genetic and exposure diversity. Sampling involved blood alone; tissue repertoires likely differ.

The sequenced sample consisted of naive CD4+ T cells from PBMCs. The sample's subset: CD45RA+ positively selected. The clonotype comes from a young man in good health. Some clones in this sample may be carry-over from other donors' samples. V usage is TRBV29-1 and J usage is TRBJ1-1; no clear D gene. CDR3 sequence reads: CSVEAALIGTEAFF. The CDR3 DNA reads TGCAGCGTTGAAGCCGCGTTGATTGGGACTGAAGCTTTCTTT.